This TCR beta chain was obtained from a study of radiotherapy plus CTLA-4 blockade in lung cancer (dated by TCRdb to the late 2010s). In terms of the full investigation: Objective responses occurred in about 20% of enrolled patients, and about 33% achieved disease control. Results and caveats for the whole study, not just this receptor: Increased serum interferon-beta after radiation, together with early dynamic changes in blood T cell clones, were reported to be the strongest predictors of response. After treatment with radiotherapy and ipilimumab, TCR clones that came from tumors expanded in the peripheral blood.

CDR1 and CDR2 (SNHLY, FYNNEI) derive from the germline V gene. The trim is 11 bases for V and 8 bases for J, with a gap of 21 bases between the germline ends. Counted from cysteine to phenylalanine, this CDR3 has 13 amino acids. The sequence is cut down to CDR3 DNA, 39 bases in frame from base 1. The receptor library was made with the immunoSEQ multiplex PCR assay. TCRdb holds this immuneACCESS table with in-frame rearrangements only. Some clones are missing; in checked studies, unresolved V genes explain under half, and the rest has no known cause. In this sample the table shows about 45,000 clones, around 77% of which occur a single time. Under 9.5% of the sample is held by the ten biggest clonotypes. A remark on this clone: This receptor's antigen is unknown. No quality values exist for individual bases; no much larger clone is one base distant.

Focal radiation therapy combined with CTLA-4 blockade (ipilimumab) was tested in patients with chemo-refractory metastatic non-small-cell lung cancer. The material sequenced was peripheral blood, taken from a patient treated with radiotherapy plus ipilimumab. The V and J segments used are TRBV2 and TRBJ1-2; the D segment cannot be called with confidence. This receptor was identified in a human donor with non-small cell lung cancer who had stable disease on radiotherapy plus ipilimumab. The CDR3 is CASSQGRGFGYTF. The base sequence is TGTGCCTCTAGCCAAGGTCGGGGTTTCGGCTACACCTTC.